This TCR beta chain was sequenced in a study of Ad26.COV2.S vaccination and SARS-CoV-2 variants. Points from the study as a whole: Considerable breadth of spike-specific CD8+ and CD4+ T cell responses has reportedly been documented following vaccination.

A remark on this clone: Its antigen is as yet unknown.

Clones were sequenced by immunoSEQ multiplex PCR, and TCRdb holds only the in-frame ones, with some missing. Found here are about 100,000 clones, less than 85% of them singletons; the top ten hold about 18%. Source: peripheral blood, taken after recovery from COVID-19. The receptor was isolated from a human donor who had recovered from COVID-19.

The CDR3 spells CASSFGGSSYNEQFF. DNA for the CDR3: TGTGCCAGCAGCTTCGGGGGGAGCTCCTACAATGAGCAGTTCTTC. The chain has TRBV7-9 and TRBJ2-1; 7 positions agree with TRBD2. The CDR3 contains 15 residues. Trimming removed 3 bases from V and 0 bases from J; junction bases left unmatched: 2. The germline V gene has CDR1 SEHNR and CDR2 FQNEAQ (reference sequence).